One sample yielded the 15 T cell receptor beta chains listed below, sequenced in a study of blood T cells in healthy people across ages. Next came a second PCR, run for about 6 to 12 cycles, which used a sample-barcoded 5' primer along with a J-beta primer mix. Via MiXCR, TCRdb re-called the 5' RACE reads, giving one row per CDR3 protein. The table lists 1.5 million to 2 million distinct CDR3 sequences, just under 50% of them singletons. The sequencing input was blood. Source of these receptors: a woman aged 40 to 50 in good health.

This chain connects TRBV5-1 to TRBJ2-4, with TRBD2 identical over 11 bases. V shed 0 bases and J 3 bases; nucleotides not matched to a gene: 2. The length of the CDR3 is 16 residues. Per the germline V gene, CDR1 is SGHRS and CDR2 is YFSETQ. The DNA for the CDR3 is TGCGCCAGCAGCTTGGAACTAGCGGGGGTCAAAAACATTCAGTACTTC. Residues: CASSLELAGVKNIQYF.

This clonotype was counted only a few times. The rearrangement links TRBV7-2 to TRBJ2-1; TRBD1 agrees at 10 bases. Germline CDR1 and CDR2: SGHTA and FQGNSA. V dropped 8 bases and J dropped 9; count of bases not matched to a gene: 7. The CDR3 has 13 amino acids. CDR3 DNA sequence: TGTGCCAGCGGGACAGGGGTTGTTGGTGAGCAGTTCTTC. This sequence encodes CASGTGVVGEQFF. Filled out from reference TRBV7-2 and TRBJ2-1, the complete variable domain reads GAGVSQSPSNKVTEKGKDVELRCDPISGHTALYWYRQSLGQGLEFLIYFQGNSAPDKSGLPSDRFSAERTGGSVSTLTIQRTQQEDSAVYLCASGTGVVGEQFFGPGTRLTVL.

The J gene is TRBJ2-3, the V gene TRBV7-8; 12 bases are shared with TRBD2. V was pared by 1 base and J by 2 bases, with 7 bases of the junction left unmatched. Germline CDR1 reads SGHVS; CDR2 reads FQNEAQ. The CDR3 has 18 residues. CDR3 nucleotides: TGTGCCAGCAGCTTAGGTAGACTAGCGGGGGTGACCACAGATACGCAGTATTTT. Translation: CASSLGRLAGVTTDTQYF.

The chain uses TRBV9 and TRBJ2-1; 8 nucleotides match TRBD1. The trim removed 0 bases at V and 4 bases at J, leaving 6 bases unmatched. This CDR3 is built from 16 residues. Germline V gene data show CDR1 as SGDLS and CDR2 as YYNGEE. CDR3 coding DNA: TGTGCCAGCAGCGTAGGTCCGGGACAGGTTTACAATGAGCAGTTCTTC. It translates to CASSVGPGQVYNEQFF.

Only a few counts were recorded for this clonotype. The chain couples TRBV9 to TRBJ2-4; D might be TRBD2 (7 bases). In germline, CDR1 is SGDLS, CDR2 YYNGEE. The CDR3 sequence is 14 residues long. The ends were cut back, 0 bases at V and 7 bases at J, with 11 bases in the middle. CDR3 region: CASSVGGGRNIQYF. In DNA form, the CDR3 reads TGTGCCAGCAGCGTAGGGGGGGGGCGTAACATTCAGTACTTC.

The chain employs TRBV15 and TRBJ2-4, with D maybe TRBD1 (6 bases). From germline, CDR1 is LNHNV and CDR2 YYDKDF (reference sequence). The CDR3 sequence is 14 residues long. Deletions cut 1 base from V and 4 bases from J, with 8 bases between. Written as DNA, the CDR3 is TGTGCCACCAGCAGAGGAGGGACAAAAAACATTCAGTACTTC. It yields the protein CATSRGGTKNIQYF.

This chain uses TRBV11-2 with TRBJ1-5; D is undetermined. V shed 1 base and J shed 7 bases, with 11 bases lying between them. Per the germline V gene, CDR1 is SGHAT and CDR2 is FQNNGV. CDR3 size: 14 residues. The CDR3 loop is CASSLGVSWQPQHF. The CDR3 DNA sequence: TGTGCCAGCAGCTTAGGGGTTTCCTGGCAGCCCCAGCATTTT.

This rearrangement joins TRBV12-3 or TRBV12-4 to TRBJ1-5; 7 nucleotides match TRBD1. With V trimmed by 3 bases and J by 0 bases, 8 bases remained unmatched. This CDR3 spans 17 amino acids. The CDR3 reads CASSFWTGGYSNQPQHF. The CDR3 region has the DNA TGTGCCAGCAGTTTCTGGACAGGAGGTTATAGCAATCAGCCCCAGCATTTT.

CDR3 region: CASSQEDRYTDTQYF. In nucleotides, the CDR3 is TGCGCCAGCAGCCAAGAGGACAGGTACACAGATACGCAGTATTTT. The V gene is TRBV4-1, the J gene TRBJ2-3, with 7 bases lining up with TRBD1. This CDR3 has 15 amino acids. Germline trimming cut 0 bases from V and 2 bases from J; bases unmatched to any gene: 2. The germline V gene has CDR1 MGHRA and CDR2 YSYEKL.

The chain employs TRBV5-1 and TRBJ2-7; D is unresolved. The J call is doubtful: the DNA matches TRBJ2-5 better. The CDR3 has 17 residues. Germline lookup yields CDR1 SGHRS and CDR2 YFSETQ. DNA of the CDR3: TGCGCCAGCAGTTACGTCCGGCAGGAACGTCAATGGAGGACCCAGTACTTC. Translated: CASSYVRQERQWRTQYF.

The chain is built from TRBV5-1 and TRBJ2-7; TRBD1 is a possible D gene (5 bases). The CDR3 covers 13 residues. V lost 4 bases and J lost 2, with 10 bases in between. In germline, CDR1 is SGHRS, CDR2 YFSETQ. The CDR3 spells CASSVDTTYEQYF. The CDR3 DNA reads as TGCGCCAGCAGCGTGGACACCACCTACGAGCAGTACTTC.

Of note for this clonotype: A much larger clone lies one base from this, so it may be a read error. This chain connects TRBV4-1 to TRBJ2-7; 9 positions match TRBD2. V shed 4 bases, J shed 7 bases, and the junction held 17 bases outside the gene matches. The CDR3 is 17 amino acids. CDR1 and CDR2 (germline): MGHRA, YSYEKL. The CDR3 reads CASSRAFGGGAGNEQYF. The CDR3 DNA follows: TGCGCCAGCAGCCGAGCTTTTGGCGGGGGGGCCGGGAATGAGCAGTACTTC.

The chain has TRBV6-5 and TRBJ1-6; D gene uncertain. The CDR3 loop spans 14 amino acids. V was cut by 7 bases and J by 7 bases, with 14 bases left in between. Germline lookup yields CDR1 MNHEY and CDR2 SVGAGI. The CDR3 coding sequence is TGTGCCAGCAACCCGGCGGGGAACAATTCACCCCTCCACTTT. The encoded protein is CASNPAGNNSPLHF.

This clonotype has more than one count but fewer than ten. V usage is TRBV11-1 and J usage is TRBJ2-1; D not certain. The ends were cut back, 1 base at V and 7 bases at J, with 8 bases in the middle. Germline V gene lookup returns CDR1 SGHAT and CDR2 FQDESV (reference sequence). The CDR3 is 13 residues long. CDR3 DNA sequence: TGTGCCAGCAGCTTAGTTTTCGGGAATGAGCAGTTCTTC. Its translation is CASSLVFGNEQFF.

The J gene is TRBJ1-2, the V gene TRBV29-1; no clear D gene. Per germline, CDR1 SQVTM and CDR2 ANQGSEA. CDR3 length: 11 amino acids. V lost 4 bases, J lost 3 bases, and 6 bases lay in between. The DNA of the CDR3 is TGCAGCGTTGGGGGTTACTATGGCTACACCTTC. Protein sequence: CSVGGYYGYTF.